The 23 T cell receptor beta chains in this list originate from one sample, sequenced in a study of blood T cell repertoires in COVID-19. Profiling relied on immunoSEQ multiplex PCR, and the TCRdb table lists in-frame clones only, not all of them. The table has some 100,000 clones, approximately 85% seen once; the top ten hold roughly 27%. Sequenced sample: peripheral blood. The origin of the receptors is a human donor in a cohort sampled during active COVID-19.

The V call is TRBV9, the J call TRBJ2-3; D is perhaps TRBD1 (7 bases). This CDR3 has 15 residues. Germline assignment: CDR1 SGDLS and CDR2 YYNGEE. V was cut by 1 base and J by 3 bases, with 12 bases left in between. The CDR3 loop is CASSVRAGGTDTQYF. CDR3 in DNA: TGTGCCAGCAGCGTAAGGGCAGGGGGGACAGATACGCAGTATTTT.

This clone showed up just once. In DNA form, the CDR3 reads TGTGCCACACTAGCGGGAGGGTTGCAAGAGACCCAGTACTTC. Its translation is CATLAGGLQETQYF. This sequence joins TRBV28 and TRBJ2-5; 13 nucleotides agree with TRBD2. The trim removed 10 bases at V and 2 bases at J, leaving 4 bases unmatched. CDR1 MDHEN and CDR2 SYDVKM come from the germline V gene. This CDR3 comprises 14 residues. The variable domain in full, completed from reference TRBV28 and TRBJ2-5, reads DVKVTQSSRYLVKRTGEKVFLECVQDMDHENMFWYRQDPGLGLRLIYFSYDVKMKEKGDIPEGYSVSREKKERFSLILESASTNQTSMYLCATLAGGLQETQYFGPGTRLLVL.

The chain couples TRBV27 to TRBJ2-1; no reliable D call. Deletions cut 5 bases from V and 2 bases from J, with 10 bases between. The CDR3 loop spans 14 amino acids. In germline, CDR1 is MNHEY, CDR2 SMNVEV (reference sequence). The CDR3 loop is CASSPVRAYNEQFF. CDR3 in DNA: TGTGCCAGCAGTCCGGTTCGGGCCTACAATGAGCAGTTCTTC.

This clone appeared once. The gene calls are TRBV11-2 and TRBJ1-6; 9 bases match TRBD1. The J segment lost 7 bases and the V segment lost 0 bases, leaving 1 base of the junction unmatched. The CDR3 has 15 residues. Germline V CDR1 and CDR2: SGHAT, FQNNGV. The CDR3 reads CASSLETGGNSPLHF. The CDR3 region has the DNA TGTGCCAGCAGCTTAGAGACAGGGGGGAATTCACCCCTCCACTTT.

The V gene is TRBV19, the J gene TRBJ2-7, with TRBD1 as a possible D gene (6 bases). CDR1 and CDR2 (germline): LNHDA, SQIVND (reference sequence). V was shortened by 4 bases and J by 0 bases, with 10 bases between the two germline ends. There are 14 residues in the CDR3. This CDR3 reads CASSRQESSYEQYF. Written as DNA, the CDR3 is TGTGCCAGTAGTAGACAGGAAAGCTCCTACGAGCAGTACTTC.

This rearrangement joins TRBV5-1 to TRBJ2-1, with D tentatively TRBD2 (6 bases). The CDR3 has 17 residues. Germline V gives CDR1 SGHRS, CDR2 YFSETQ. The V end lost 0 bases, the J end lost 4 bases, and 17 bases lay between the germline ends. CDR3 nucleotides: TGCGCCAGCAGCTTGGCCACCAGCAGTGGGGGGTACAATGAGCAGTTCTTC. Residues: CASSLATSSGGYNEQFF.

This chain links TRBV19 with TRBJ1-2; 10 bases fit TRBD1. Germline assignment: CDR1 LNHDA and CDR2 SQIVND (reference sequence). The length of the CDR3 is 14 residues. V trimming: 6 bases; J trimming: 6 bases; junction bases outside the gene matches: 7. The chain's CDR3 is CASRTTGGADGYTF. The CDR3 DNA is TGTGCCAGTAGGACGACAGGGGGCGCGGATGGCTACACCTTC.

In its sample, this clone was seen once. The genes are TRBV7-3 and TRBJ2-5; the D gene is possibly TRBD2 (5 bases). The CDR3 runs to 14 residues. The germline V and J ends were trimmed by 5 bases and 9 bases, with 19 bases remaining between them. Germline CDR1 reads SGHTA; CDR2 reads FQGTGA. The DNA for the CDR3 is TGTGCCAGCAGCCCTCGCGAGGGCCTTGGGGCCCAGTACTTC. This sequence encodes CASSPREGLGAQYF.

The V and J genes are TRBV5-1 and TRBJ2-7; 10 nucleotides line up with TRBD1. CDR3 length: 15 amino acids. The germline V gene encodes CDR1 SGHRS and CDR2 YFSETQ. V was pared by 4 bases and J by 4 bases, with 8 bases of the junction left unmatched. The CDR3 loop reads CASSPVTGGLYEQYF. CDR3 in DNA: TGCGCCAGCAGCCCCGTGACAGGGGGCCTTTACGAGCAGTACTTC. Variable domain in full (rest from reference TRBV5-1 and TRBJ2-7): KAGVTQTPRYLIKTRGQQVTLSCSPISGHRSVSWYQQTPGQGLQFLFEYFSETQRNKGNFPGRFSGRQFSNSRSEMNVSTLELGDSALYLCASSPVTGGLYEQYFGPGTRLTVT.

The CDR3 DNA sequence: TGTGCCAGCAGCGCAGGACAGGGGGTGAACACCGGGGAGCTGTTTTTT. Protein product: CASSAGQGVNTGELFF. The genes are TRBV9 and TRBJ2-2; TRBD1 matches at 10 bases. CDR3 length: 16 residues. V lost 3 bases to trimming and J lost 1 base; unmatched junction nucleotides: 3. The V gene's germline CDR1 is SGDLS and CDR2 YYNGEE.

The chain combines TRBV13 with TRBJ2-5; 11 bases are a match to TRBD2. V trimming: 5 bases; J trimming: 3 bases; junction bases outside the gene matches: 8. Germline V gene sequence: CDR1 PRHDT, CDR2 FYEKMQ (reference sequence). The CDR3 has 16 amino acids. This CDR3 reads CASSLTLAGGEETQYF. CDR3 bases: TGTGCCAGCAGCCTCACTCTAGCGGGAGGTGAAGAGACCCAGTACTTC.

The genes are TRBV3-1 (or the pseudogene TRBV3-2) and TRBJ2-3, with TRBD1 matching 7 bases. Germline lookup yields CDR1 LGHDT and CDR2 YNNKEL (reference sequence). Trimming took 1 base from V and 3 from J; bases not matched to a gene: 4. This CDR3 spans 15 amino acids. The CDR3 DNA reads as TGTGCCAGCAGCCAAGGGGCAGGGGGAACAGATACGCAGTATTTT. It codes for CASSQGAGGTDTQYF.

The chain combines TRBV7-2 with TRBJ2-5, with 7 positions matching TRBD2. The trim removed 4 bases at V and 5 bases at J, leaving 7 bases unmatched. Germline V lookup: CDR1 SGHTA, CDR2 FQGNSA. This CDR3 is built from 14 residues. CDR3 coding DNA: TGTGCCAGCAGCTCCCCCCCGGGAGGTGAGACCCAGTACTTC. Amino acid sequence: CASSSPPGGETQYF.

This chain uses TRBV2 with TRBJ2-1, with TRBD2 matching over 8 bases. The CDR3 length is 16 residues. The ends lost 2 bases at V and 12 bases at J; junction bases unmatched: 15. CDR1 is SNHLY and CDR2 is FYNNEI in the germline V gene. CDR3 loop: CASSEFVPGGEGGQFF. The DNA of the CDR3 is TGTGCCAGCAGTGAATTCGTCCCGGGAGGGGAGGGTGGGCAGTTCTTC. Complete variable domain (other parts from reference TRBV2 and TRBJ2-1): EPEVTQTPSHQVTQMGQEVILRCVPISNHLYFYWYRQILGQKVEFLVSFYNNEISEKSEIFDDQFSVERPDGSNFTLKIRSTKLEDSAMYFCASSEFVPGGEGGQFFGPGTRLTVL.

The chain uses TRBV3-1 (or the pseudogene TRBV3-2) and TRBJ2-4; TRBD2 matches 8 bases. Germline assignment: CDR1 LGHDT and CDR2 YNNKEL (reference sequence). CDR3 length: 17 residues. The V gene end was trimmed by 4 bases and the J gene end by 1 base; junction bases not matched to a gene: 9. DNA for the CDR3: TGTGCCAGCAGCCCCGTGGGAGCGGGAGCGGCCAAAAACATTCAGTACTTC. Translation: CASSPVGAGAAKNIQYF.

This clone was picked up one time. The V and J genes are TRBV28 and TRBJ2-7; TRBD2 matches 8 bases. The length of the CDR3 is 16 residues. Germline V gives CDR1 MDHEN, CDR2 SYDVKM. V lost 5 bases and J lost 4; bases outside the gene matches: 13. This CDR3 reads CASSLRRGALRYEQYF. Here the CDR3 DNA reads TGTGCCAGCAGTCTTAGGCGGGGGGCGCTTCGATACGAGCAGTACTTC.

The rearrangement joins TRBV7-6 to TRBJ2-5; D not certain. Germline CDR1 is SGHVS and CDR2 is FNYEAQ. Between the trimmed V and J ends, which lost 5 bases and 5 bases, there was a span of 15 bases. CDR3 size: 14 residues. CDR3 loop: CASSKTALGETQYF. CDR3 nucleotides: TGTGCCAGCAGCAAAACGGCCCTCGGGGAGACCCAGTACTTC.

This chain connects TRBV10-3 to TRBJ2-1; 7 bases are shared with TRBD1. Unmatched junction bases numbered 4, after V lost 2 bases and J lost 3 bases. Germline V gives CDR1 ENHRY, CDR2 SYGVKD. CDR3 length: 15 residues. The CDR3 DNA sequence: TGTGCCATCAGTGAGGGACAGGAAATCTACAATGAGCAGTTCTTC. Its translation: CAISEGQEIYNEQFF.

This clone showed up just a few times. The chain recombines TRBV5-1 with TRBJ2-6; D is uncertain. This CDR3 contains 14 residues. Per the germline V gene, CDR1 is SGHRS and CDR2 is YFSETQ. Trimming removed 6 bases from V and 0 bases from J, with 7 bases in between. The CDR3 coding sequence is TGCGCCAGCACCAGTAACTCTGGGGCCAACGTCCTGACTTTC. This sequence encodes CASTSNSGANVLTF.

This clone has only one observation. The V and J genes are TRBV5-4 and TRBJ2-5, with TRBD1 matching over 7 bases. Germline values: CDR1 SGHNT, CDR2 YYREEE (reference sequence). After removal of 4 bases from V and 3 bases from J, the junction contained 6 bases not matched to a gene. The CDR3 is 14 amino acids. CDR3 nucleotides: TGTGCCAGCAGCCGACAGGGACGGGAAGAGACCCAGTACTTC. Translated, it gives CASSRQGREETQYF.

J is TRBJ2-1 and V is TRBV10-3; 8 bases fit TRBD1. V was pared by 6 bases and J by 6 bases, with 10 bases of the junction left unmatched. Germline V gene sequence: CDR1 ENHRY, CDR2 SYGVKD. CDR3 length: 15 amino acids. Here the CDR3 DNA reads TGTGCCATCAGGGCCCCCGGGACAGGTATCAATGAGCAGTTCTTC. Translating it yields CAIRAPGTGINEQFF.

The rearrangement joins TRBV7-9 to TRBJ2-1; D possibly corresponds to TRBD1 (5 bases). CDR3 length equals 13 residues. Trimming took 1 base from V and 7 from J, leaving 8 bases between them. Germline V gene sequence: CDR1 SEHNR, CDR2 FQNEAQ (reference sequence). The chain's CDR3 is CASSLGTGNEQFF. In DNA, the CDR3 is TGTGCCAGCAGCTTAGGAACAGGAAATGAGCAGTTCTTC.

The V call is TRBV10-2, the J call TRBJ2-3; D may be TRBD2 (7 bases). The germline V gene encodes CDR1 WSHSY and CDR2 SAAADI. CDR3 size: 17 residues. The V and J ends lost 0 bases and 0 bases respectively, with 13 bases between them. Written as DNA, the CDR3 is TGCGCCAGCAGTGAGTCGGGCGGGGGCTATAGCACAGATACGCAGTATTTT. Protein product: CASSESGGGYSTDTQYF.